These 14 T cell receptor beta chains originate from one sample sequenced in a study of blood T cell repertoires in COVID-19. The repertoire was sequenced with immunoSEQ multiplex PCR; TCRdb's copy has only in-frame clones and lacks some. The sample includes about 83,000 clones, 87% of them seen just once. Input material: peripheral blood. The source of these receptors is a woman aged 45-59 years with active or convalescent COVID-19.

This chain uses TRBV27 with TRBJ2-7; 8 bases are shared with TRBD1. Germline V gene data show CDR1 as MNHEY and CDR2 as SMNVEV (reference sequence). This CDR3 has 16 amino acids. The V segment lost 1 base and the J segment 0 bases; nucleotides outside the gene matches: 5. The CDR3, as DNA: TGTGCCAGCAGTTTATATGGACAGGGATCCTCCTACGAGCAGTACTTC. Encoded protein: CASSLYGQGSSYEQYF.

This rearrangement joins TRBV7-2 to TRBJ1-2; 8 nucleotides align to TRBD1. Germline CDR1 is SGHTA and CDR2 is FQGNSA. The CDR3 runs 13 residues. V lost 5 bases to trimming and J lost 5 bases; unmatched junction nucleotides: 4. CDR3 sequence reads: CASSPGQVYGYTF. The CDR3 DNA reads TGTGCCAGCAGCCCGGGACAGGTTTATGGCTACACCTTC.

This sequence joins TRBV24-1 and TRBJ1-2; possibly TRBD1 for D (6 bases). CDR3 length equals 15 residues. Germline loops: CDR1 KGHDR, CDR2 SFDVKD. The V gene lost 3 bases and the J gene lost 3 bases, with 13 bases spanning the gap. The CDR3 is CATSDTLRGDYGYTF. The CDR3 coding sequence is TGTGCCACCAGTGATACCCTCAGGGGCGACTATGGCTACACCTTC.

This chain connects TRBV11-2 to TRBJ2-2, with a weak D call TRBD2 (5 bases). This CDR3 spans 15 amino acids. Trimming removed 2 bases at V and 6 bases at J, with 13 bases between. The V gene's germline CDR1 is SGHAT and CDR2 FQNNGV. For the CDR3, the DNA is TGTGCCAGCAGCTTAACGGGGAAAACGGCCGGGGAGCTGTTTTTT. Protein sequence: CASSLTGKTAGELFF.

The chain has TRBV29-1 and TRBJ2-5; 12 bases are a match to TRBD2. Germline-derived CDR1 and CDR2 are SQVTM and ANQGSEA. The CDR3 is 15 residues long. The V gene end was trimmed by 6 bases and the J gene end by 7 bases; junction bases not matched to a gene: 12. The CDR3, as DNA: TGCAGCGTCTCTGGACTAGCGGGGCCGGGGGGGACCCAGTACTTC. Translated: CSVSGLAGPGGTQYF.

The genes are TRBV18 and TRBJ2-3; D perhaps matches TRBD2 (5 bases). V lost 1 base, J lost 0 bases, and 14 bases lay in between. This CDR3 comprises 17 residues. Germline assignment: CDR1 KGHSH and CDR2 LQKENI. CDR3 nucleotides: TGTGCCAGCTCACCACTAAGAACTAGTGCCAGCACAGATACGCAGTATTTT. This gives the protein CASSPLRTSASTDTQYF.

V usage is TRBV5-8 and J usage is TRBJ2-3, with D possibly TRBD1 on 6 matching bases. The CDR3 is made up of 14 amino acids. V was trimmed by 3 bases and J by 5 bases, leaving 13 bases between them. CDR1 is SGHTS and CDR2 is YDEGEE in the germline V gene. This CDR3 reads CASSSGQLGDTQYF. In DNA, the CDR3 is TGTGCCAGCAGCTCCGGACAGCTGGGAGATACGCAGTATTTT.

The J gene is TRBJ2-7, the V gene TRBV6-5, with 13 nucleotides matching TRBD2. This CDR3 contains 15 residues. Germline CDR1 MNHEY, CDR2 SVGAGI. With V trimmed by 5 bases and J by 3 bases, 4 bases remained unmatched. CDR3 nucleotide sequence: TGTGCCAGCAGTCGGACTAGCGGGGGAAGCTACGAGCAGTACTTC. Residues: CASSRTSGGSYEQYF.

This chain uses TRBV9 with TRBJ1-2, with D tentatively TRBD1 (5 bases). The CDR3 loop spans 15 amino acids. V lost 3 bases and J lost 0, with 12 bases in between. The V gene's germline CDR1 is SGDLS and CDR2 YYNGEE. This CDR3 is CASSARQLANYGYTF. The DNA for the CDR3 is TGTGCCAGCAGCGCACGACAGCTAGCTAACTATGGCTACACCTTC. The full variable domain, with the rest looked up from reference TRBV9 and TRBJ1-2, is DSGVTQTPKHLITATGQRVTLRCSPRSGDLSVYWYQQSLDQGLQFLIQYYNGEERAKGNILERFSAQQFPDLHSELNLSSLELGDSALYFCASSARQLANYGYTFGSGTRLTVV.

The chain is built from TRBV5-4 and TRBJ1-1, with 9 bases matching TRBD1. Germline CDR1 and CDR2: SGHNT and YYREEE (reference sequence). The CDR3 contains 13 residues. The ends lost 4 bases at V and 6 bases at J; junction bases unmatched: 4. The CDR3 reads CASSGGQGSEAFF. The CDR3 region has the DNA TGTGCCAGCAGCGGTGGACAGGGGTCTGAAGCTTTCTTT. Complete variable domain (other parts from reference TRBV5-4 and TRBJ1-1): ETGVTQSPTHLIKTRGQQVTLRCSSQSGHNTVSWYQQALGQGPQFIFQYYREEENGRGNFPPRFSGLQFPNYSSELNVNALELDDSALYLCASSGGQGSEAFFGQGTRLTVV.

There are many counts of this clone. The chain employs TRBV6-5 and TRBJ1-2; TRBD1 matches 9 bases. V was pared by 0 bases and J by 7 bases, with 6 bases of the junction left unmatched. The CDR3 sequence is 15 residues long. The germline gives CDR1 MNHEY, CDR2 SVGAGI. The CDR3 loop is CASSYSVQGASGYTF. The CDR3 nucleotides read TGTGCCAGCAGTTACTCGGTACAGGGGGCGAGTGGCTACACCTTC.

The chain joins TRBV6-5 to TRBJ2-5, with TRBD1 matching over 8 bases. The germline V gene has CDR1 MNHEY and CDR2 SVGAGI. V was clipped by 6 bases and J by 4 bases; unmatched bases: 1. This CDR3 has 12 residues. The CDR3 DNA follows: TGTGCCAGCAGACAGGGGGGAGAGACCCAGTACTTC. As protein: CASRQGGETQYF.

This sequence joins TRBV2 and TRBJ2-5, with 10 bases aligning to TRBD1. CDR1 and CDR2 (germline): SNHLY, FYNNEI. V trimming: 7 bases; J trimming: 1 base; junction bases outside the gene matches: 6. The CDR3 consists of 15 residues. CDR3 loop: CASKDGTGAQETQYF. The CDR3, as DNA: TGTGCCAGCAAAGACGGGACAGGGGCCCAAGAGACCCAGTACTTC.

The chain couples TRBV30 to TRBJ2-3; D gene ambiguous. Trimming pared 2 bases from V and 4 bases from J, leaving 4 bases between. The CDR3 totals 11 residues. The germline gives CDR1 GTSNPN, CDR2 SVGIG (reference sequence). CDR3 amino acids: CAWSLSDTQYF. The CDR3 nucleotides read TGTGCCTGGAGTCTCTCAGATACGCAGTATTTT. Full variable domain (rest looked up from reference TRBV30 and TRBJ2-3): SQTIHQWPATLVQPVGSPLSLECTVEGTSNPNLYWYRQAAGRGLQLLFYSVGIGQISSEVPQNLSASRPQDRQFILSSKKLLLSDSGFYLCAWSLSDTQYFGPGTRLTVL.